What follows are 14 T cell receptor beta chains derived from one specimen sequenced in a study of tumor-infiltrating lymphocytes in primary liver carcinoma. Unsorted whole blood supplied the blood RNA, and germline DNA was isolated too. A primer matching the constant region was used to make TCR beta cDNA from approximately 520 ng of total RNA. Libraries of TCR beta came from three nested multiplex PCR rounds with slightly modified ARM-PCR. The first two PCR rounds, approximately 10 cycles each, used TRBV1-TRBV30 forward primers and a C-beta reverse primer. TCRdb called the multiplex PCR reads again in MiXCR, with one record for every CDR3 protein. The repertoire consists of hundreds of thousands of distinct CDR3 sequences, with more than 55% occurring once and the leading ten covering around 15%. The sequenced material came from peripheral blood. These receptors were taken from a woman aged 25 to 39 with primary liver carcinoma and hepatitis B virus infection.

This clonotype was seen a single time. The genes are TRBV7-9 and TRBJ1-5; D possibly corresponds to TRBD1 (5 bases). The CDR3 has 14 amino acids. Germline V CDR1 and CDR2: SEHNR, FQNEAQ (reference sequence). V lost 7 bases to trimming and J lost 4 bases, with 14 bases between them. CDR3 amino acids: CASTQGGRNQPQHF. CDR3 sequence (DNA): TGTGCCAGCACCCAGGGAGGAAGGAATCAGCCCCAGCATTTT. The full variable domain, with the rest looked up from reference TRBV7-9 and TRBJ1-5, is DTGVSQNPRHKITKRGQNVTFRCDPISEHNRLYWYRQTLGQGPEFLTYFQNEAQLEKSRLLSDRFSAERPKGSFSTLEIQRTEQGDSAMYLCASTQGGRNQPQHFGDGTRLSIL.

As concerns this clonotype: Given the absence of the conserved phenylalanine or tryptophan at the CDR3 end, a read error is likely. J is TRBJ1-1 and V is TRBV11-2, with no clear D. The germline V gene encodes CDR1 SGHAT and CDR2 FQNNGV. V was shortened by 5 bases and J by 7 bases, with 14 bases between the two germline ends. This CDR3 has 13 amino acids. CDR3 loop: CASSTAVGLEAFY. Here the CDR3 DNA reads TGTGCCAGCAGCACCGCCGTGGGCCTTGAAGCTTTCTAT.

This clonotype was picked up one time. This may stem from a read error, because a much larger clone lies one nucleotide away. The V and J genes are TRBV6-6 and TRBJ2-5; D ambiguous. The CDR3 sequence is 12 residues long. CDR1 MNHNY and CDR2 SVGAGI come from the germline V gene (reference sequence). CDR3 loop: CASSYRQVTQYF. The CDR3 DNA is TGTGCCAGCAGTTATAGACAAGTGACCCAGTACTTC.

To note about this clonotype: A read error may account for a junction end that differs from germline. DNA of the CDR3: TGTGCCAGCAACTTAGGAGGGTACCTCTCCTACGATGAGCAGTTCTTC. Encoded protein: CASNLGGYLSYDEQFF. V usage is TRBV11-2 and J usage is TRBJ2-1; weak D call: TRBD2 (6 bases). Germline assignment: CDR1 SGHAT and CDR2 FQNNGV. There are 16 residues in the CDR3.

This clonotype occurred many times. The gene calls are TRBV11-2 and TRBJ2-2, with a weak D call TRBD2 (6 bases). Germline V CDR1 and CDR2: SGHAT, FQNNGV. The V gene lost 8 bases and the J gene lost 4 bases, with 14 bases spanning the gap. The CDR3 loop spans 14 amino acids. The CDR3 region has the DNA TGTGCCAGCCTTTTCACTAGCAGCACCGGGGAGCTGTTTTTT. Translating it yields CASLFTSSTGELFF.

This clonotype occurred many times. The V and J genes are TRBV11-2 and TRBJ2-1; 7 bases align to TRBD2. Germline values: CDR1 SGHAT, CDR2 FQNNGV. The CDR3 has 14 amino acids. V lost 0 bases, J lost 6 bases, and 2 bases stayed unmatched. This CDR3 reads CASSLELASNEQFF. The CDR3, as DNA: TGTGCCAGCAGCTTAGAACTAGCGTCCAATGAGCAGTTCTTC.

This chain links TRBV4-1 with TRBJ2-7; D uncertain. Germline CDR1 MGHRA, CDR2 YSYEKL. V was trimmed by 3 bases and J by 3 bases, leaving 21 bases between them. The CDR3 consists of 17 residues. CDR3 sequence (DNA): TGCGCCAGCAGCCATAACTTAGTGGAAGCCACTAACTACGAGCAGTACTTC. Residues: CASSHNLVEATNYEQYF.

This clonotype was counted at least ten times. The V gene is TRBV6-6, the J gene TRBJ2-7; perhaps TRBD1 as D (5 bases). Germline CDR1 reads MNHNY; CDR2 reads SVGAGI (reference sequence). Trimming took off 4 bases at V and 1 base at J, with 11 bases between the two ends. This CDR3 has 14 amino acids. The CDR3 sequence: CASSLGHPSYEQYF. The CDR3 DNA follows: TGTGCCAGCAGTTTAGGACACCCTTCCTACGAGCAGTACTTC.

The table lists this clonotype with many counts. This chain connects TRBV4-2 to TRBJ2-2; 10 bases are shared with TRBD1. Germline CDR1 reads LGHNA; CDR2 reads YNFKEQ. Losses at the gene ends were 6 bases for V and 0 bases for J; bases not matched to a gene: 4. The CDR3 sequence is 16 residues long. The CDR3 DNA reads TGTGCCAGCAGAAGACAGGGGGCGGCGAACACCGGGGAGCTGTTTTTT. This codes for CASRRQGAANTGELFF.

CDR3 amino acids: CASRAKWYGYTF. The DNA of the CDR3 is TGTGCCAGCCGTGCGAAGTGGTATGGCTACACCTTC. The chain couples TRBV6-6 to TRBJ1-2; D is ambiguous. CDR3 length equals 12 residues. Germline V gene sequence: CDR1 MNHNY, CDR2 SVGAGI (reference sequence). Trimming left V 8 bases short and J 5 bases short, with 12 bases between.

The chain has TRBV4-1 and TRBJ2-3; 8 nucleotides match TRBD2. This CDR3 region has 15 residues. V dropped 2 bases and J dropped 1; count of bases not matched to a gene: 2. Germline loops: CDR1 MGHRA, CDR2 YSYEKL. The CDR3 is CASSQSGRGTDTQYF. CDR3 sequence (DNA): TGCGCCAGCAGCCAAAGCGGGAGAGGCACAGATACGCAGTATTTT.

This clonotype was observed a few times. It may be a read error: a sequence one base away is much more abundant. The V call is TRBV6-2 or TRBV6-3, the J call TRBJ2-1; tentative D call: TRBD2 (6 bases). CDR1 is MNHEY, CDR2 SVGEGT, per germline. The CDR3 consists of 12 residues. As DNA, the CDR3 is TGTGCCAGCAGGGGTGGGACTCATGAGCAGTCCTTC. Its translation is CASRGGTHEQSF.

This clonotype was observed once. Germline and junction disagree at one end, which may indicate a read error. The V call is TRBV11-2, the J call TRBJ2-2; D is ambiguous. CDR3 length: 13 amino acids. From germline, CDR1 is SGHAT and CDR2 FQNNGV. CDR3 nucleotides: TGTGTCAGCAGCCCCCTGATATCCCGGGAGCTGTTTTTT. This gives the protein CVSSPLISRELFF.

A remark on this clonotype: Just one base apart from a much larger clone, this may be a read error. The CDR3 spells CANSPGGAGYNEQFF. CDR3 nucleotides: TGTGCCAACAGCCCAGGGGGCGCAGGCTACAATGAGCAGTTCTTC. The chain is built from TRBV6-2 or TRBV6-3 and TRBJ2-1; TRBD1 aligns across 8 bases. Germline lookup yields CDR1 MNHEY and CDR2 SVGEGT. This CDR3 spans 15 amino acids. Losses at the gene ends were 10 bases for V and 3 bases for J; bases not matched to a gene: 11.